The 30 T cell receptor beta chains given below trace back to one sample, sequenced in a study of human T cells and chemical hapten exposure. TCRdb analysed the RACE reads with MiXCR anew, one entry per CDR3 protein. The sample lists some 81,000 distinct CDR3 sequences, around 9.4% seen once, with around 1.7% in the top ten. Specified time point: healthy volunteer bleed at 6 weeks. From whole blood left unfractionated, total RNA was extracted. The sequenced sample was whole blood. These receptors all come from a female donor in good health. Some clones in this sample may be carry-over from other donors' samples.

V gene TRBV6-2 or TRBV6-3 combines with J gene TRBJ1-5; a weak D match, TRBD1 (5 bases). The CDR3 is made up of 15 amino acids. Trimming cost V 6 bases and J 3 bases, with 15 bases left between them. CDR1 and CDR2 (germline): MNHEY, SVGEGT. CDR3 DNA sequence: TGTGCCAGCAGCCCTGGGGCAGGGATCAATCAGCCCCAGCATTTT. Translation: CASSPGAGINQPQHF.

This clonotype was detected ten times or more. This chain joins TRBV3-1 and TRBJ1-1; D is undetermined. The CDR3 extends over 16 amino acids. Germline-derived CDR1 and CDR2 are LGHDT and YNNKEL (reference sequence). Trimming removed 1 base at V and 0 bases at J, with 12 bases between. Here the CDR3 reads CASSQGELRMNTEAFF. CDR3 DNA sequence: TGTGCCAGCAGCCAAGGGGAACTTCGGATGAACACTGAAGCTTTCTTT. Full variable domain (missing parts from reference TRBV3-1 and TRBJ1-1): DTAVSQTPKYLVTQMGNDKSIKCEQNLGHDTMYWYKQDSKKFLKIMFSYNNKELIINETVPNRFSPKSPDKAHLNLHINSLELGDSAVYFCASSQGELRMNTEAFFGQGTRLTVV.

This clonotype was detected only once. Given a much more abundant clone one base away, this may be a read error. V usage is TRBV5-1 and J usage is TRBJ2-7; D perhaps matches TRBD1 (6 bases). Per the germline V gene, CDR1 is SGHRS and CDR2 is YFSETQ. Trimming removed 0 bases from V and 1 base from J, with 14 bases in between. This CDR3 region has 16 residues. The CDR3 sequence: CASSLASDSSSYEQYF. In DNA form, the CDR3 reads TGCGCCAGCAGCTTGGCCTCGGACAGCAGTTCCTACGAGCAGTACTTC. Filled out from reference TRBV5-1 and TRBJ2-7, the complete variable domain reads KAGVTQTPRYLIKTRGQQVTLSCSPISGHRSVSWYQQTPGQGLQFLFEYFSETQRNKGNFPGRFSGRQFSNSRSEMNVSTLELGDSALYLCASSLASDSSSYEQYFGPGTRLTVT.

The V gene is TRBV2, the J gene TRBJ1-3, with D maybe TRBD1 (6 bases). The V and J ends lost 8 bases and 0 bases respectively, with 14 bases between them. Germline CDR1 reads SNHLY; CDR2 reads FYNNEI. The CDR3 covers 15 residues. CDR3 amino acids: CASRGPGGSGNTIYF. In DNA form, the CDR3 reads TGTGCCAGCCGGGGGCCGGGGGGCTCTGGAAACACCATATATTTT.

This clonotype was counted at least ten times. J is TRBJ1-2 and V is TRBV28; the match to TRBD1 covers 8 bases. After removal of 3 bases from V and 6 bases from J, the junction contained 9 bases not matched to a gene. This CDR3 has 15 residues. Looked up from germline, CDR1 is MDHEN and CDR2 is SYDVKM. CDR3 sequence: CASSFEDRVFDGYTF. The CDR3 nucleotides read TGTGCCAGCAGTTTTGAGGACAGGGTTTTCGATGGCTACACCTTC.

V and J are TRBV7-9 and TRBJ2-3, with TRBD2 matching over 7 bases. V lost 1 base, J lost 6 bases, and 7 bases stayed unmatched. The CDR3 is made up of 15 amino acids. CDR1 is SEHNR and CDR2 is FQNEAQ in the germline V gene (reference sequence). CDR3 sequence: CASSLGEGPGDTQYF. In DNA form, the CDR3 reads TGTGCCAGCAGCTTAGGGGAGGGGCCCGGGGATACGCAGTATTTT. Full variable domain (outside the CDR3, taken from reference TRBV7-9 and TRBJ2-3): DTGVSQNPRHKITKRGQNVTFRCDPISEHNRLYWYRQTLGQGPEFLTYFQNEAQLEKSRLLSDRFSAERPKGSFSTLEIQRTEQGDSAMYLCASSLGEGPGDTQYFGPGTRLTVL.

This sequence joins TRBV6-6 and TRBJ1-1; D may be TRBD1 (6 bases). Germline-derived CDR1 and CDR2 are MNHNY and SVGAGI (reference sequence). V gave up 2 bases and J gave up 5 bases, with 15 bases separating them. The CDR3 has 15 residues. DNA of the CDR3: TGTGCCAGCAGTTACATGGGGGGGCAGGAAACTGAAGCTTTCTTT. This encodes CASSYMGGQETEAFF.

This clonotype was detected only a few times. This chain joins TRBV5-1 and TRBJ1-1; D is perhaps TRBD1 (5 bases). With 0 bases removed from V and 11 bases from J, the gap between germline ends came to 14 bases. The CDR3 is 13 residues long. Germline V CDR1 and CDR2: SGHRS, YFSETQ. CDR3 residues: CASSLAGTFSAFF. CDR3 bases: TGCGCCAGCAGCTTGGCTGGGACCTTCTCGGCTTTCTTT.

This clonotype was seen a few times. This CDR3 is CASSLLTSGGTDTQYF. The DNA for the CDR3 is TGTGCCAGCAGTTTATTGACTAGCGGGGGCACAGATACGCAGTATTTT. V and J are TRBV27 and TRBJ2-3; TRBD2 agrees at 11 bases. The CDR3 is made up of 16 amino acids. The germline gives CDR1 MNHEY, CDR2 SMNVEV (reference sequence). J gave up 1 base and V 1 base, and 1 base lay outside the gene matches.

This clonotype was seen only a few times. The chain uses TRBV29-1 and TRBJ1-2, with D tentatively TRBD1 (5 bases). Trimming took 3 bases from V and 3 from J, leaving 14 bases between them. Looked up from germline, CDR1 is SQVTM and CDR2 is ANQGSEA. The CDR3 sequence is 14 residues long. The CDR3 loop reads CSVETRGGHYGYTF. The DNA of the CDR3 is TGCAGCGTTGAGACCCGGGGGGGTCACTATGGCTACACCTTC.

This clonotype was detected ten times or more. The chain joins TRBV6-1 to TRBJ1-2; 7 positions agree with TRBD1. CDR1 is MNHNS and CDR2 is SASEGT in the germline V gene. The CDR3 runs 15 residues. With 1 base clipped from V and 6 bases from J, the junction kept 8 bases outside the gene matches. The CDR3 coding sequence is TGTGCCAGCAGTGAAGGTGAGACAGGGACAGATGGCTACACCTTC. It translates to CASSEGETGTDGYTF.

There are a few counts of this clonotype. The chain joins TRBV20-1 to TRBJ2-6; D unclear. Trimming took off 6 bases at V and 0 bases at J, with 9 bases between the two ends. CDR3 length: 14 residues. Germline V lookup: CDR1 DFQATT, CDR2 SNEGSKA (reference sequence). CDR3 residues: CSARLFSGANVLTF. The CDR3 DNA reads as TGCAGTGCAAGGTTGTTCTCTGGGGCCAACGTCCTGACTTTC.

This clonotype was seen more than once but under ten times. One junction end does not reproduce the germline sequence, and a read error may be involved. The V gene is TRBV7-9, the J gene TRBJ1-1; 11 bases fit TRBD1. The CDR3 loop spans 13 amino acids. Germline V gives CDR1 SEHNR, CDR2 FQNEAQ (reference sequence). The chain's CDR3 is CASTDTFTGTGGF. Here the CDR3 DNA reads TGTGCCAGCACCGATACCTTCACCGGGACAGGGGGCTTT.

This clonotype was counted at least ten times. The J gene is TRBJ2-3, the V gene TRBV7-6; TRBD2 matches at 9 bases. In germline, CDR1 is SGHVS, CDR2 FNYEAQ. This CDR3 contains 16 residues. The junction had 2 bases not matched to a gene; V was cut back by 0 bases and J by 1 base. The CDR3 DNA reads TGTGCCAGCAGCTTAGCGGCTAGCGGGGGCACAGATACGCAGTATTTT. Protein: CASSLAASGGTDTQYF.

This clonotype appeared a few times. The CDR3 DNA is TGTGCCATTCCACTAGCGGGGGGGTGTGAGGGTGAGCAGTTCTTC. As protein: CAIPLAGGCEGEQFF. The chain uses TRBV10-3 and TRBJ2-1; TRBD2 aligns across 13 bases. Losses at the gene ends were 9 bases for V and 9 bases for J; bases not matched to a gene: 11. The CDR3 runs 15 residues. Germline V gives CDR1 ENHRY, CDR2 SYGVKD.

On this clonotype itself: An end of the junction does not agree with germline; a read error may underlie this. The CDR3 sequence: CVSRLVRGGVGDTQYF. The CDR3 DNA sequence: TGTGTCAGCAGGCTTGTGCGGGGGGGTGTCGGAGATACGCAGTATTTT. The J gene is TRBJ2-3, the V gene TRBV28, with 9 bases aligning to TRBD2. There are 16 residues in the CDR3. In germline, CDR1 is MDHEN, CDR2 SYDVKM. The full variable domain, in which reference TRBV28 and TRBJ2-3 provide the parts outside the CDR3, is DVKVTQSSRYLVKRTGEKVFLECVQDMDHENMFWYRQDPGLGLRLIYFSYDVKMKEKGDIPEGYSVSREKKERFSLILESASTNQTSMYLCVSRLVRGGVGDTQYFGPGTRLTVL.

This clonotype was recorded many times. The chain joins TRBV20-1 to TRBJ1-1; a weak D match, TRBD1 (6 bases). Trimming took 0 bases from V and 3 from J, leaving 11 bases between them. CDR3 length equals 14 residues. Germline CDR1 DFQATT, CDR2 SNEGSKA (reference sequence). The CDR3 sequence: CSARDLRGHTEAFF. For the CDR3, the DNA is TGCAGTGCTAGAGATTTACGGGGGCACACTGAAGCTTTCTTT.

CDR3 in amino acids: CASSLLDSTYEQYF. CDR3 coding DNA: TGTGCCAGCAGTTTATTGGACAGTACCTACGAGCAGTACTTC. The chain couples TRBV27 to TRBJ2-7, with D possibly matching TRBD1 (6 bases). CDR1 is MNHEY and CDR2 is SMNVEV in the germline V gene (reference sequence). The CDR3 runs to 14 residues. Trimming pared 1 base from V and 2 bases from J, leaving 9 bases between.

The chain uses TRBV10-3 and TRBJ2-7; a possible D gene is TRBD2 (6 bases). The CDR3 spans 15 residues. The V end was cut by 0 bases, the J end by 2 bases, with 11 bases between. The germline V gene encodes CDR1 ENHRY and CDR2 SYGVKD. Here the CDR3 reads CAISESGTPAYEQYF. In nucleotides, the CDR3 is TGTGCCATCAGTGAGTCGGGGACTCCGGCCTACGAGCAGTACTTC.

This clonotype appeared a few times. The J gene is TRBJ2-3, the V gene TRBV6-6; D might be TRBD2 (5 bases). The germline CDR1 and CDR2 sequences are MNHNY and SVGAGI (reference sequence). There are 12 residues in the CDR3. With 5 bases removed from V and 7 bases from J, the gap between germline ends came to 10 bases. In DNA form, the CDR3 reads TGTGCCAGCAGTGGGAGCTCCTATACGCAGTATTTT. It is translated as CASSGSSYTQYF.

Remarks on this clonotype: A read error may produce the germline difference seen at one junction end. The genes are TRBV5-6 and TRBJ2-1; TRBD1 matches 11 bases. CDR1 and CDR2 (germline): SGHDT, YYEEEE. This CDR3 region has 17 residues. CDR3 loop: CVSSFLGGTGGYNEQFF. CDR3 DNA sequence: TGTGTCAGCAGCTTCCTCGGCGGGACAGGGGGCTACAATGAGCAGTTCTTC.

This clonotype has just a few counts. The chain uses TRBV28 and TRBJ1-6, with D maybe TRBD1 (6 bases). Trimming left V 7 bases short and J 0 bases short, with 10 bases between. The CDR3 runs to 15 residues. CDR1 MDHEN and CDR2 SYDVKM come from the germline V gene. CDR3 DNA: TGTGCCAGCACAGGGGCCGGCTCCTATAATTCACCCCTCCACTTT. It codes for CASTGAGSYNSPLHF.

This clonotype was seen many times. The chain is built from TRBV3-1 and TRBJ1-1, with D unresolved. CDR3 length: 14 residues. Per the germline V gene, CDR1 is LGHDT and CDR2 is YNNKEL (reference sequence). V gave up 0 bases and J gave up 1 base, with 6 bases separating them. CDR3 protein: CASSQDSRNTEAFF. CDR3 nucleotides: TGTGCCAGCAGCCAAGATTCCAGGAACACTGAAGCTTTCTTT.

The sample holds a few counts of this clonotype. The J gene is TRBJ1-1, the V gene TRBV28, with 12 bases fitting TRBD1. CDR3 length: 14 amino acids. The V segment lost 7 bases and the J segment 7 bases; nucleotides outside the gene matches: 7. Germline loops: CDR1 MDHEN, CDR2 SYDVKM. The CDR3 nucleotides are TGTGCCAGCACCCCGGGACAGGGGGCTCGTGAAGCTTTCTTT. Protein: CASTPGQGAREAFF.

This clonotype was counted a few times. J is TRBJ2-6 and V is TRBV28; D is uncertain. V lost 5 bases, J lost 0 bases, and 11 bases lay in between. CDR1 and CDR2 (germline): MDHEN, SYDVKM. The CDR3 runs 16 residues. CDR3 residues: CASSRVPRSGANVLTF. The CDR3 DNA reads TGTGCCAGCAGTCGGGTCCCCCGCTCTGGGGCCAACGTCCTGACTTTC.

This clonotype was observed many times. The J gene is TRBJ1-2, the V gene TRBV24-1; unclear D gene. This CDR3 region has 15 residues. CDR1 is KGHDR and CDR2 is SFDVKD in the germline V gene. V lost 3 bases to trimming and J lost 1 base, with 11 bases between them. The CDR3 DNA sequence: TGTGCCACCAGTGATGGAGGACTGTTTAACTATGGCTACACCTTC. This gives the protein CATSDGGLFNYGYTF.

Many counts were recorded for this clonotype. V is TRBV12-3 or TRBV12-4 and J is TRBJ2-7, with 8 bases fitting TRBD1. The CDR3 spans 15 residues. With 6 bases clipped from V and 3 bases from J, the junction kept 10 bases outside the gene matches. This chain's CDR3 is CASSESGGAFYEQYF. DNA of the CDR3: TGTGCCAGCAGCGAATCAGGGGGCGCCTTCTACGAGCAGTACTTC.

There are many counts of this clonotype. The V and J genes are TRBV20-1 and TRBJ2-5, with 8 bases fitting TRBD2. After removal of 3 bases from V and 0 bases from J, the junction contained 15 bases not matched to a gene. The CDR3 consists of 18 residues. Germline V gene data show CDR1 as DFQATT and CDR2 as SNEGSKA (reference sequence). As DNA, the CDR3 is TGCAGTGCTAGCGCCCCCCTCCCAGCGGGGGCAGACCAAGAGACCCAGTACTTC. Protein: CSASAPLPAGADQETQYF.

There are a few counts of this clonotype. The genes are TRBV20-1 and TRBJ1-4; D not certain. V was clipped by 6 bases and J by 1 base, with 12 bases between them. CDR3 length equals 14 residues. The V gene's germline CDR1 is DFQATT and CDR2 SNEGSKA (reference sequence). Here the CDR3 DNA reads TGCAGTGCGCTCCAGGTCCTAACTAATGAAAAACTGTTTTTT. It specifies CSALQVLTNEKLFF.

This clonotype was observed a handful of times. The genes are TRBV28 and TRBJ2-5; 9 positions agree with TRBD2. Germline V gene lookup returns CDR1 MDHEN and CDR2 SYDVKM. Trimming cost V 2 bases and J 1 base; bases outside gene matches: 5. The length of the CDR3 is 16 residues. DNA of the CDR3: TGTGCCAGCAGTTTAAGGCGGGGGGGCCTCCAAGAGACCCAGTACTTC. Its protein is CASSLRRGGLQETQYF. Variable domain in full (rest from reference TRBV28 and TRBJ2-5): DVKVTQSSRYLVKRTGEKVFLECVQDMDHENMFWYRQDPGLGLRLIYFSYDVKMKEKGDIPEGYSVSREKKERFSLILESASTNQTSMYLCASSLRRGGLQETQYFGPGTRLLVL.